Listed here are 11 T cell receptor beta chains from one sample, sequenced in a study of CD8+ T cells in alopecia areata. As to treatment: oral pan-JAK inhibitor, 5-10 mg twice daily. Sequencing used cDNA as its template, made by extracting RNA and reverse transcribing it. TCRdb's table, derived via immunoSEQ multiplex PCR, lists solely in-frame clones and lacks some. This sample has about 76,000 clones; approximately 28% occur once, and the top ten carry about 15%. Sequencing used CD8+ T cells sorted from blood, obtained at week 4, from a patient treated with tofacitinib. The receptors originated from a human donor with alopecia areata.

The gene calls are TRBV29-1 and TRBJ2-1; D is unresolved. The CDR3 is 12 residues long. V was shortened by 2 bases and J by 8 bases, with 10 bases between the two germline ends. Germline CDR1 and CDR2: SQVTM and ANQGSEA. As DNA, the CDR3 is TGCAGCGTTGAAACCATTCAGGATGAGCAGTTCTTC. This codes for CSVETIQDEQFF.

The chain couples TRBV4-1 to TRBJ2-7; TRBD2 matches at 10 bases. CDR1 is MGHRA, CDR2 YSYEKL, per germline. V shed 3 bases and J 3 bases; nucleotides not matched to a gene: 8. CDR3 length: 16 amino acids. CDR3: CASSQGLGLAHYEQYF. In DNA form, the CDR3 reads TGCGCCAGCAGCCAGGGTCTGGGACTAGCGCACTACGAGCAGTACTTC.

Regarding this clone: The germline gene is not matched at one end of the junction; a read error may be the cause. The V and J genes are TRBV29-1 and TRBJ2-1, with D perhaps TRBD1 (5 bases). The CDR3 contains 14 residues. Germline CDR1 reads SQVTM; CDR2 reads ANQGSEA. CDR3 sequence reads: CSVEDRTSYNEQFF. DNA of the CDR3: TGCAGCGTCGAAGACAGAACCTCCTACAATGAGCAGTTCTTC.

This clone has just a few counts. The chain carries TRBV20-1 and TRBJ2-4; 9 bases agree with TRBD2. The J segment lost 14 bases and the V segment lost 5 bases, leaving 7 bases of the junction unmatched. The CDR3 length is 11 residues. The germline V gene has CDR1 DFQATT and CDR2 SNEGSKA (reference sequence). DNA of the CDR3: TGCAGTGCTGGAGGACTAGCGTTAGAGTACTTC. Its protein is CSAGGLALEYF.

A few counts support this clone. The chain has TRBV29-1 and TRBJ2-7, with D uncertain. CDR3 length equals 13 residues. The V and J ends lost 6 bases and 0 bases respectively, with 12 bases between them. Per germline, CDR1 SQVTM and CDR2 ANQGSEA. The CDR3: CSVAPRDSYEQYF. DNA of the CDR3: TGCAGCGTGGCCCCCCGCGACTCCTACGAGCAGTACTTC.

The rearrangement uses TRBV29-1 and TRBJ2-7, with D hard to call. V lost 3 bases, J lost 2 bases, and 11 bases lay in between. The CDR3 has 13 amino acids. CDR1 is SQVTM and CDR2 is ANQGSEA in the germline V gene. The CDR3 loop reads CSVEAGPTYEQYF. Written as DNA, the CDR3 is TGCAGCGTTGAGGCAGGTCCAACCTACGAGCAGTACTTC.

This clone was observed a few times. This sequence joins TRBV27 and TRBJ2-2; perhaps TRBD1 as D (5 bases). The CDR3 has 16 residues. The V end lost 6 bases, the J end lost 2 bases, and 16 bases lay between the germline ends. Germline assignment: CDR1 MNHEY and CDR2 SMNVEV (reference sequence). CDR3 coding DNA: TGTGCCAGCAGGGACGTGATCAGGGTTAACACCGGGGAGCTGTTTTTT. Its translation: CASRDVIRVNTGELFF.

This clone was counted a few times. V and J are TRBV5-1 and TRBJ2-1; possible D gene TRBD2, 6 bases. The CDR3 spans 16 residues. V shed 1 base and J shed 3 bases, with 14 bases lying between them. In germline, CDR1 is SGHRS, CDR2 YFSETQ. The CDR3 DNA is TGCGCCAGCAGCTTGCAAAGCGGGCCCTACTACAATGAGCAGTTCTTC. The encoded protein is CASSLQSGPYYNEQFF.

The chain has TRBV7-2 and TRBJ2-7; D unresolved. This CDR3 region has 13 residues. Germline V lookup: CDR1 SGHTA, CDR2 FQGNSA. V shed 4 bases and J shed 3 bases, with 10 bases lying between them. The CDR3 reads CASSSSASYEQYF. In DNA, the CDR3 is TGTGCCAGCAGCTCATCGGCCAGCTACGAGCAGTACTTC.

This chain links TRBV27 with TRBJ2-7; D is ambiguous. Germline assignment: CDR1 MNHEY and CDR2 SMNVEV (reference sequence). The length of the CDR3 is 8 residues. The V and J ends lost 4 bases and 11 bases respectively, with 3 bases between them. The CDR3 spells CASSWEYF. As DNA, the CDR3 is TGTGCCAGCAGTTGGGAGTACTTC.

This clone was seen more than once but under ten times. CDR3 sequence reads: CASSLNNLAAFTDTQYF. CDR3 bases: TGTGCCAGCAGCTTGAATAACCTAGCAGCCTTCACAGATACGCAGTATTTT. V is TRBV5-5 and J is TRBJ2-3, with D perhaps matching TRBD2 (5 bases). The V end lost 1 base, the J end lost 2 bases, and 17 bases lay between the germline ends. Germline V gene lookup returns CDR1 SGHKS and CDR2 YYEKEE (reference sequence). This CDR3 spans 17 amino acids.